This T cell receptor beta chain stems from a study of T cell responses to AZD1222 COVID-19 vaccine. Points from the study as a whole: At 160-218 and 743-854, vaccine-associated CD4 TCRs were dominant, and they spanned spike. The donors showed a predominance of white British ancestry and of females, with possible underestimation of clonal diversity.

Germline CDR1 MNHEY, CDR2 SVGEGT. V was pared by 4 bases and J by 8 bases, with 14 bases between. There are 13 residues in the CDR3. Method: immunoSEQ multiplex PCR; TCRdb's copy keeps in-frame clones and lacks some. The sample shows some 120,000 clones, 75% to 90% of them seen only once. Turning to this clone: Its matching antigen is unknown.

The rearrangement uses TRBV6-2 or TRBV6-3 and TRBJ1-2, with D unclear. The TCR comes from an adult in good health. Specimen: peripheral blood, collected on day 0 of AZD1222 vaccination. CDR3 residues: CASSSGWRGGYTF. The DNA for the CDR3 is TGTGCCAGCAGTTCCGGTTGGCGTGGGGGCTACACCTTC.